The sequence of this T cell receptor (beta chain) was determined in a study of CD8 T cells in ankylosing spondylitis. Study-level results: A TCR beta motif of roughly 8 highly homologous variants appeared characteristic of ankylosing spondylitis blood. Clones linked to disease were reported to show significant enrichment in matched ankylosing spondylitis synovial fluid.

TCRdb re-called the 5' RACE reads through MiXCR, storing one row per CDR3 protein. The sample records about 840,000 distinct CDR3 sequences, approximately 10% being singletons. This clonotype was counted a few times. As yet, its antigen is unknown. The TCR comes from a male donor with ankylosing spondylitis. Sequencing was done on a sample of blood, either unsorted or a sorted T cell fraction (not recorded which).

The CDR3 DNA is TGTGCCAGCAGCCCTCCCACGGGGAGGCGAGAGACCCAGTACTTC. Translation gives CASSPPTGRRETQYF. The chain employs TRBV7-6 and TRBJ2-5; the D gene is possibly TRBD2 (6 bases). CDR3 size: 15 residues. Per germline, CDR1 SGHVS and CDR2 FNYEAQ. Trimming pared 5 bases from V and 4 bases from J, leaving 17 bases between. Full variable domain (remainder filled in from reference TRBV7-6 and TRBJ2-5): GAGVSQSPRYKVTKRGQDVALRCDPISGHVSLYWYRQALGQGPEFLTYFNYEAQQDKSGLPNDRFSAERPEGSISTLTIQRTEQRDSAMYRCASSPPTGRRETQYFGPGTRLLVL.